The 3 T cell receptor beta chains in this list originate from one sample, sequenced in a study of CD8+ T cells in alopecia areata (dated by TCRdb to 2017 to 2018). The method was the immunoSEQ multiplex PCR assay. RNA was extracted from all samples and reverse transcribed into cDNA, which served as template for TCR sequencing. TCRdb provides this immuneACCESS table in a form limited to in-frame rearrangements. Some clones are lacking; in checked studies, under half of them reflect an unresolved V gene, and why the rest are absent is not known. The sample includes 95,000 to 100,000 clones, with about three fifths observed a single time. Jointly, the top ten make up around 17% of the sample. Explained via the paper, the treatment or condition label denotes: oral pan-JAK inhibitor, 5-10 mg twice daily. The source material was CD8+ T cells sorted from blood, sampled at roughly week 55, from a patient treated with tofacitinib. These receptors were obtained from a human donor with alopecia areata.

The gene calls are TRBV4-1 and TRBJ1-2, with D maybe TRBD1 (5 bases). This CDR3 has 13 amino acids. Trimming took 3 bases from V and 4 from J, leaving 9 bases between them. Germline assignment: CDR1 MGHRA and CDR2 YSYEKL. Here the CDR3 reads CASSQTGVYGYTF. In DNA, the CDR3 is TGCGCCAGCAGCCAGACGGGGGTCTATGGCTACACCTTC.

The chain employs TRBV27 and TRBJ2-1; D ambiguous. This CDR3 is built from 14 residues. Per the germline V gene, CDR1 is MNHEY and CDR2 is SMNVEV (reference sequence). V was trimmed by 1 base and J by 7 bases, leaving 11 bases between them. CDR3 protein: CASSLYRDGNEQFF. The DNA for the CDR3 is TGTGCCAGCAGTTTATATAGGGATGGGAATGAGCAGTTCTTC.

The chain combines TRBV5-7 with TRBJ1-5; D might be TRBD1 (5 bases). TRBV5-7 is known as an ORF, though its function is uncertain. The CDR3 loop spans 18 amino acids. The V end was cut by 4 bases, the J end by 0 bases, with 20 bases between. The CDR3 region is CASSQKRTGAYSNQPQHF. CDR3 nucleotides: TGTGCCAGCAGCCAAAAAAGGACCGGGGCTTATAGCAATCAGCCCCAGCATTTT.